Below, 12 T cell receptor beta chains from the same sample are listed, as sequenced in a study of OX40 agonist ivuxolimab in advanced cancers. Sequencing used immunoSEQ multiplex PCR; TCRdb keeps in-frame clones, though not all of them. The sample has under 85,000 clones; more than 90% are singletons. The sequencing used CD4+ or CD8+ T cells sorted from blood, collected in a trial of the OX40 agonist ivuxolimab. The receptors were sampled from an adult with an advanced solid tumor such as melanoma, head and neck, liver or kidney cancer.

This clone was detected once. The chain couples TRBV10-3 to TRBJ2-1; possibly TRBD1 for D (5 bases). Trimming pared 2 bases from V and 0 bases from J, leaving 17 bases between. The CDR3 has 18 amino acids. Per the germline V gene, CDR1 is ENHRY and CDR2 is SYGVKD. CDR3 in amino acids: CAISERQGGPSSYNEQFF. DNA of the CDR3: TGTGCCATCAGTGAGAGGCAGGGTGGGCCGAGCTCCTACAATGAGCAGTTCTTC.

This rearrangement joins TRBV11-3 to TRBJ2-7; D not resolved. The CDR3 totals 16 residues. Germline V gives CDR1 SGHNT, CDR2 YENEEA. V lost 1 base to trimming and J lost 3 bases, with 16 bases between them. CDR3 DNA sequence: TGTGCCAGCAGCTTAGGATTTTTAGAGAAGGTCTACGAGCAGTACTTC. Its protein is CASSLGFLEKVYEQYF.

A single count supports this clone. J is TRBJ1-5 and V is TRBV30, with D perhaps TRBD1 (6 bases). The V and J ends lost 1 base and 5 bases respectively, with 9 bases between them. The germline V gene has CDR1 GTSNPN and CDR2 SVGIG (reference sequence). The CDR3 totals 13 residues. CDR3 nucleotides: TGTGCCTGGAGTGGGGGGGGCGATCAGCCCCAGCATTTT. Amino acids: CAWSGGGDQPQHF.

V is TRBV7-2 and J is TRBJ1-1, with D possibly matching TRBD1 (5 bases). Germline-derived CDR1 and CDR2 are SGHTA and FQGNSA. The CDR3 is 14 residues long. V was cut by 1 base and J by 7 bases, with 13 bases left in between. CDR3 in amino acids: CASSLGRGYGEAFF. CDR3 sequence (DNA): TGTGCCAGCAGCTTAGGCCGGGGGTATGGTGAAGCTTTCTTT.

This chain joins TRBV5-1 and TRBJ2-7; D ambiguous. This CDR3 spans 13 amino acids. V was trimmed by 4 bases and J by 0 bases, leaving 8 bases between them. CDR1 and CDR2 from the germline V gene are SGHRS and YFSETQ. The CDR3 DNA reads TGCGCCAGCAGCCTGGACCACTCCTACGAGCAGTACTTC. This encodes CASSLDHSYEQYF.

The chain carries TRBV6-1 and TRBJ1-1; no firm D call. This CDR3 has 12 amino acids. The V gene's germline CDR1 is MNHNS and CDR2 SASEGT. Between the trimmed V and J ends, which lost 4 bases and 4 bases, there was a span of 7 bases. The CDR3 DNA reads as TGTGCCAGCAGTGTCCATGGCACTGAAGCTTTCTTT. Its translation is CASSVHGTEAFF.

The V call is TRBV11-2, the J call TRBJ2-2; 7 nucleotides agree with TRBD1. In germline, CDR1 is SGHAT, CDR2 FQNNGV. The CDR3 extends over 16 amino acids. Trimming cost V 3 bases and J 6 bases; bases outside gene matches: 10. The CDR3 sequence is CASSFDRVALSGELFF. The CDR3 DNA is TGTGCCAGCAGCTTCGACAGGGTTGCTCTGTCCGGGGAGCTGTTTTTT.

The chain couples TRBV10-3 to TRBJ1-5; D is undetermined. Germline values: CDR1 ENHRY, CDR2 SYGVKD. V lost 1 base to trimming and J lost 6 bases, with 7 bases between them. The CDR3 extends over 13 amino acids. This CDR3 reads CAISEYTAQPQHF. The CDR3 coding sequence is TGTGCCATCAGTGAGTACACGGCTCAGCCCCAGCATTTT.

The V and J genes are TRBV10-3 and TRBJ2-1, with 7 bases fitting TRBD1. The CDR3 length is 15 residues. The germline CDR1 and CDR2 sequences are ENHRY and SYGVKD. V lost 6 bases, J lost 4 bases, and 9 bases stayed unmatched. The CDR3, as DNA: TGTGCCATCAGCGAGAACAGGGGCGGGTACAATGAGCAGTTCTTC. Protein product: CAISENRGGYNEQFF.

The CDR3 nucleotides read TGTGCCAGCTCACCACTACAGGGGGGACAGAACGAGCAGTACTTC. Translation: CASSPLQGGQNEQYF. The rearrangement uses TRBV18 and TRBJ2-7; TRBD1 agrees at 8 bases. V dropped 1 base and J dropped 5; count of bases not matched to a gene: 7. Germline V gene data show CDR1 as KGHSH and CDR2 as LQKENI. The CDR3 length is 15 residues.

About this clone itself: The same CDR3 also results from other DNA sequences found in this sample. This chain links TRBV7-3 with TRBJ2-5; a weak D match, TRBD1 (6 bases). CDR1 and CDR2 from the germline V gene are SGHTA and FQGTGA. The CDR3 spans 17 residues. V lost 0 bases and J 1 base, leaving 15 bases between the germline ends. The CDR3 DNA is TGTGCCAGCAGCTTAACGGGGGCTCGAGGGGGCCAAGAGACCCAGTACTTC. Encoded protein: CASSLTGARGGQETQYF.

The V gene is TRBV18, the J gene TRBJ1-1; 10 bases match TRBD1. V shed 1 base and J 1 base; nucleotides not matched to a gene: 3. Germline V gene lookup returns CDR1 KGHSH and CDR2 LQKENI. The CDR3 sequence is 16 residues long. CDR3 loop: CASSPRDRGANTEAFF. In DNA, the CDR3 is TGTGCCAGCTCACCACGGGACAGGGGTGCGAACACTGAAGCTTTCTTT.